The clone carrying this T cell receptor (beta chain) has only a few counts. Other DNA sequences in this sample translate to the same CDR3. The sample belongs to a study of blood T cell repertoires in COVID-19. The repertoire was sequenced with immunoSEQ multiplex PCR; TCRdb's copy has only in-frame clones and lacks some. This table holds about 180,000 clones, about 81% found once. The CDR3 contains 14 residues. In germline, CDR1 is LNHDA, CDR2 SQIVND (reference sequence). The J segment lost 2 bases and the V segment lost 4 bases, leaving 5 bases of the junction unmatched. V and J are TRBV19 and TRBJ2-7, with TRBD1 matching over 7 bases. The receptor comes from an elderly woman with COVID-19, enrolled during active disease. Sequencing was performed on peripheral blood. The chain's CDR3 is CASSTRDRPYEQYF. The CDR3 DNA sequence: TGTGCCAGTAGTACCAGGGACAGACCCTACGAGCAGTACTTC.